This T cell receptor beta chain was captured in a study of T-cell reconstitution after alpha-beta-depleted transplantation in children. This CDR3 has 14 amino acids. Germline V CDR1 and CDR2: MNHEY, SMNVEV (reference sequence). Trimming at V came to 5 bases and at J to 3 bases, leaving 5 bases not matched to a gene. The TCRbeta library was prepared with unique molecular identifiers. In TCRdb, the PCR reads were re-called with MiXCR into one record per CDR3 protein. This sample has about 230,000 distinct CDR3 sequences, with around 10% found just once. This clonotype was found many times. This rearrangement joins TRBV27 to TRBJ2-7; 9 bases are shared with TRBD1. The TCR sequence derives from a human donor who donated a stem cell graft to a child with acute lymphoblastic leukemia. Sequenced material: PBMCs from the stem cell graft donor, taken from the stem cell graft. This chain's CDR3 is CASSTDRGSYEQYF. In nucleotides, the CDR3 is TGTGCCAGCAGTACGGACAGGGGAAGCTACGAGCAGTACTTC.